The T cell receptor beta chain under discussion was sequenced for a study of beta chain features in type 1 diabetes. Study-wide findings and caveats: Shortening that was moderate but significant affected the TCRB CDR3s of Type 1 diabetes patients in all four CD4+ subsets.

The CDR3 runs to 14 residues. CDR1 is MNHEY, CDR2 SMNVEV, per germline (reference sequence). V lost 2 bases to trimming and J lost 6 bases; unmatched junction nucleotides: 2. The isolated RNA, all of it, was reverse transcribed, so expressed TCRB transcripts were what got sequenced. Repertoires were generated with immunoSEQ multiplex PCR, while TCRdb's copy carries only in-frame clones and drops some. Here the sample spans roughly 150,000 clones, under 13% being singletons. This clone was observed a handful of times. Antigen: not known. The chain carries TRBV27 and TRBJ2-3, with TRBD1 matching 10 bases. The sample taken for sequencing was central memory CD4+ T cells from blood. The TCR sequence derives from a man under 40 with type 1 diabetes. CDR3 sequence reads: CASSLRTGGDTQYF. CDR3 sequence (DNA): TGTGCCAGCAGTTTACGGACAGGGGGGGATACGCAGTATTTT.